Sequencing of this TCR beta chain was carried out in a study of shared clonotypes between healthy human individuals. The CDR3 has 12 residues. The germline V gene encodes CDR1 MNHNY and CDR2 SVGAGI (reference sequence). The germline V and J ends were trimmed by 6 bases and 5 bases, with 11 bases remaining between them. Profiling relied on immunoSEQ multiplex PCR, and the TCRdb table lists in-frame clones only, not all of them. The repertoire has millions of clones, approximately 93% of them found once; the top ten carry about 0.41%. Study-level findings and limits: Generation probability values for non-shared clonotypes were lower than those for clonotypes shared by all four donors.

Worth noting for this clone: As yet, its antigen is unknown.

The source of this sequence is a man in his late teens or twenties in good health. Some clones in this sample may be carry-over from other donors' samples. The chain is built from TRBV6-6 and TRBJ2-7; the D gene is possibly TRBD2 (6 bases). The specimen sequenced was naive CD4+ T cells from PBMCs. Subset given: CD45RA+ positively selected. The CDR3, as DNA: TGTGCCAGCAGCCAACGGGGGAACGAGCAGTACTTC. Translated: CASSQRGNEQYF.